The source of this TCR beta chain is a study of T cells in localized non-small cell lung cancer (dated by TCRdb to about 2020). For context, the study as a whole: Comparing tumors with uninvolved tumor-adjacent lungs, the study looked at the T cell repertoires of 200 to 250 patients with early-stage NSCLC. NSCLC patients had a mean age of approximately 72 years, and 129 were male and more than 90 female. The cohort was made up of around 250 treatment-naive NSCLC patients whose localized lung tumors had been resected.

The immunoSEQ Assay was used to sequence TCR beta CDR3 regions from DNA. In the paper's pipeline: T cell density was computed as TCR beta template counts normalized to usable DNA estimated by amplifying housekeeping genes. Richness was estimated using the preseqR package, with extrapolation to 400,000 templates for PBMC samples and to 120,000 templates for tissue samples. Clonality was defined as one minus Pielou's evenness. Tissue-enriched TCRs were identified by differential abundance testing using productive amino-acid clonotypes, minimum total count 5 and alpha 0.1. The Jaccard Index and the Morisita Overlap Index were used to quantify repertoire overlap between compartments. TCR beta CDR3s were clustered by GLIPH together with public tetramer-defined viral CDR3s, and at least three viral sequences plus V-gene enrichment were required for viral motifs. This is the immuneACCESS table as TCRdb keeps it, with only in-frame sequences that have V and J called. A part of the clones is gone; compared with another copy, unresolved V genes explain less than half, and the rest is unexplained. V, J and clone size are those of that table, while D and trimming were read from the DNA. The sample table records roughly 750 clones; more than 20% of these occur just once. The top ten clonotypes cover about 21% of the sample.

Broader findings and caveats from the paper: Because of the exploratory design, TCR variables were selected using unadjusted p-values without false-discovery rate correction. Because multi-region tumor sequencing was not done, intratumor heterogeneity could not be ruled out. Higher T cell density in blood was associated with longer overall survival, whereas higher clonality in adjacent lung was associated with shorter survival. Uninvolved tumor-adjacent lung showed the highest T cell clonality, higher than tumor, which suggests more focused antigenic responses in the uninvolved tumor-adjacent lung. A median of 57 of the top 100 tumor clones turned up in the paired uninvolved adjacent lung, and approximately 30 of those clones also ranked among the top 100 of that same adjacent lung.

Remarks on this clone: What this receptor recognizes is not known. The input lacks base qualities; no much larger clone sits a single base away.

The germline V gene encodes CDR1 MDHEN and CDR2 SYDVKM. The CDR3 contains 14 residues, cysteine and phenylalanine counted. The only DNA kept is the CDR3, 42 bases in frame from the first base. The V and J ends are trimmed by 6 bases and 6 bases, leaving 15 bases between them. Uninvolved adjacent lung was taken at least 2 cm from the tumor margin and confirmed free of atypia by two independent pathologists. At diagnosis, tumor, uninvolved tumor-adjacent lung and peripheral blood were collected and then preserved as a mix of FFPE and fresh-frozen material. Source: normal lung tissue next to the tumor, taken before any cancer treatment. Recombination linked TRBV28 to TRBJ1-5; the D gene is perhaps TRBD1, on 6 matching bases. The sequence was obtained from a woman aged 35 to 70 with stage III lung adenocarcinoma. The DNA sequence is as follows: TGTGCCAGCAGAGGGGGGGGAACGGGTCAGCCCCAGCATTTT. The encoded protein is CASRGGGTGQPQHF. Here the CDR3 is joined to the reference TRBV28 and TRBJ1-5 genes, and the full variable domain is: DVKVTQSSRYLVKRTGEKVFLECVQDMDHENMFWYRQDPGLGLRLIYFSYDVKMKEKGDIPEGYSVSREKKERFSLILESASTNQTSMYLCASRGGGTGQPQHFGDGTRLSIL.